These T cell receptor beta chains were read from a single sample in a study of beta chain features in type 1 diabetes. The repertoire was sequenced with immunoSEQ multiplex PCR; TCRdb's copy has only in-frame clones and lacks some. This repertoire shows 350,000 to 400,000 clones, 10% to 15% found once; its top ten account for about 0.01%. Sequenced: naive CD4+ T cells from blood. The receptors were gathered from a woman between 18 and 29 years old with type 1 diabetes. The CDR3 runs from the conserved cysteine through the conserved F or W. Each record gives: V gene, J gene, CDR3 length, CDR3 protein.

TRBV7-9	TRBJ1-4	14	CASSYRTEGEKLFF
TRBV5-1	TRBJ2-2	15	CASSSRQGSTGELFF
TRBV7-9	TRBJ2-5	16	CASSLSPGLGRETQYF
TRBV6-5	TRBJ2-1	13	CASSKDRGNEQFF
TRBV5-4	TRBJ2-1	16	CASSDSRAGGPHEQFF
TRBV4-3	TRBJ2-1	17	CASSQELAGDWYNEQFF
TRBV2	TRBJ2-1	15	CASMTGGTSYNEQFF
TRBV5-6	TRBJ2-3	14	CASSLYTGTDTQYF
TRBV5-6	TRBJ2-7	11	CASSYSYEQYF
TRBV7-2	TRBJ2-1	15	CASSPLAGVRNEQFF
TRBV5-1	TRBJ2-3	15	CASSPLTGVADTQYF
TRBV18	TRBJ2-5	16	CASSPLAGGQQETQYF
TRBV5-1	TRBJ2-3	15	CASSLGGQGADTQYF
TRBV7-3	TRBJ2-1	13	CASSLRQADQQFF
TRBV5-4	TRBJ2-7	13	CASSYPGPYEQYF
TRBV29-1	TRBJ2-7	11	CSVHGGSEQYF